Listed here is a single TCR beta chain. This CDR3 has 17 amino acids. The source of the sample is a study of T cell changes during pregnancy in multiple sclerosis. TCRdb keeps only in-frame clones here, not all; method: immunoSEQ multiplex PCR. The sample shows roughly 80,000 clones, 92% of them seen only once. This rearrangement joins TRBV21-1 to TRBJ1-2; TRBD1 is the table's D call and was not checked against the DNA. TRBV21-1 is a listed pseudogene. The sample was peripheral blood, taken before pregnancy. This receptor was identified in a female donor with multiple sclerosis, enrolled in a pregnancy study. This CDR3 is CASSKGTGTGNQDGYTF. The CDR3 coding sequence is TGTGCCAGCAGCAAAGGGACCGGGACAGGGAATCAGGATGGCTACACCTTC.